A selection of T cell receptor beta chains follows, all from one sample in a study of T cell responses to AZD1222 COVID-19 vaccine. Assay used: immunoSEQ multiplex PCR; TCRdb lists only in-frame clones, some missing. The sample consists of 150,000 to 200,000 clones, 92% of them appearing once. The material sequenced was peripheral blood, taken 28 days after the second AZD1222 dose. The source of these receptors is an adult who received the AZD1222 COVID-19 vaccine. The CDR3 runs from the conserved cysteine through the conserved F or W. Fields, in order: J gene, D gene, clone size, V gene, CDR3 protein, CDR3 DNA. A D gene is named only where the DNA matches it firmly. Only part of the rows carry a size: once, few, many, or a class if the clone is expanded.

j_gene: TRBJ1-4
d_gene: TRBD1
abundance: -
v_gene: TRBV3-1/TRBV3-2
CDR3aa: CASSQDLGQGDEKLFF
CDR3nt: TGTGCCAGCAGCCAAGATCTAGGACAGGGGGACGAAAAACTGTTTTTT

j_gene: TRBJ1-2
d_gene: TRBD1
abundance: -
v_gene: TRBV19
CDR3aa: CASSIDRGSYGYTF
CDR3nt: TGTGCCAGTAGTATCGACAGGGGTAGCTATGGCTACACCTTC

j_gene: TRBJ1-6
d_gene: -
abundance: -
v_gene: TRBV7-2
CDR3aa: CASSWRDFNSPLHF
CDR3nt: TGTGCCAGCAGCTGGCGGGATTTCAATTCACCCCTCCACTTT

j_gene: TRBJ1-2
d_gene: TRBD1
abundance: -
v_gene: TRBV6-5
CDR3aa: CASTGDRDYGYTF
CDR3nt: TGTGCCAGCACCGGCGACAGGGACTATGGCTACACCTTC

j_gene: TRBJ1-1
d_gene: -
abundance: -
v_gene: TRBV20-1
CDR3aa: CSASGAAARGRNTEAFF
CDR3nt: TGCAGTGCTAGTGGGGCGGCGGCACGGGGTCGCAACACTGAAGCTTTCTTT

j_gene: TRBJ1-3
d_gene: -
abundance: -
v_gene: TRBV19
CDR3aa: CASSRRSETGNTIYF
CDR3nt: TGTGCCAGTAGTCGTCGGAGTGAAACTGGAAACACCATATATTTT

j_gene: TRBJ1-1
d_gene: -
abundance: -
v_gene: TRBV19
CDR3aa: CASSIVGLGTEAFF
CDR3nt: TGTGCCAGTAGTATAGTCGGGTTGGGTACTGAAGCTTTCTTT

j_gene: TRBJ2-7
d_gene: TRBD2
abundance: -
v_gene: TRBV9
CDR3aa: CASSVGGGPYEQYF
CDR3nt: TGTGCCAGCAGCGTAGGGGGAGGGCCCTACGAGCAGTACTTC

j_gene: TRBJ1-2
d_gene: -
abundance: -
v_gene: TRBV7-2
CDR3aa: CASSFTQDDKYGYTF
CDR3nt: TGTGCCAGCAGCTTTACACAAGATGATAAATATGGCTACACCTTC

j_gene: TRBJ2-6
d_gene: TRBD2
abundance: once
v_gene: TRBV5-1
CDR3aa: CASSLAQAGAGANVLTF
CDR3nt: TGCGCCAGCAGCTTGGCTCAAGCGGGGGCTGGGGCCAACGTCCTGACTTTC

j_gene: TRBJ1-6
d_gene: TRBD1
abundance: -
v_gene: TRBV5-1
CDR3aa: CASSSGTGLAKNNSPLHF
CDR3nt: TGCGCCAGCAGCTCAGGGACAGGGCTGGCCAAAAATAATTCACCCCTCCACTTT

j_gene: TRBJ1-2
d_gene: -
abundance: -
v_gene: TRBV2
CDR3aa: CASTEEIGYGYTF
CDR3nt: TGTGCCAGCACTGAGGAAATAGGCTATGGCTACACCTTC

j_gene: TRBJ2-3
d_gene: -
abundance: -
v_gene: TRBV5-8
CDR3aa: CASSLGLEGADTQYF
CDR3nt: TGTGCCAGCAGCTTAGGACTAGAGGGGGCAGATACGCAGTATTTT

j_gene: TRBJ2-2
d_gene: -
abundance: -
v_gene: TRBV28
CDR3aa: CASNSGGTGELFF
CDR3nt: TGTGCCAGCAACTCAGGGGGGACCGGGGAGCTGTTTTTT

j_gene: TRBJ2-5
d_gene: TRBD2
abundance: -
v_gene: TRBV2
CDR3aa: CASSEAGQTSGGETQYF
CDR3nt: TGTGCCAGCAGTGAAGCGGGCCAGACTAGCGGAGGGGAGACCCAGTACTTC

j_gene: TRBJ2-3
d_gene: TRBD2
abundance: -
v_gene: TRBV5-1
CDR3aa: CASSIQTSGVGGGDTQYF
CDR3nt: TGCGCCAGCAGCATTCAGACTAGCGGGGTGGGCGGAGGAGATACGCAGTATTTT

j_gene: TRBJ1-1
d_gene: -
abundance: few
v_gene: TRBV6-5
CDR3aa: CASSRARAAEAFF
CDR3nt: TGTGCCAGCAGTCGAGCCAGGGCGGCTGAAGCTTTCTTT

j_gene: TRBJ1-2
d_gene: TRBD1
abundance: -
v_gene: TRBV6-5
CDR3aa: CASSYAIGQGWNYTF
CDR3nt: TGTGCCAGCAGTTACGCGATAGGACAGGGGTGGAACTACACCTTC

j_gene: TRBJ1-1
d_gene: TRBD1
abundance: -
v_gene: TRBV14
CDR3aa: CASSRPGTGPTEAFF
CDR3nt: TGTGCCAGCAGCCGCCCCGGGACAGGGCCCACTGAAGCTTTCTTT

j_gene: TRBJ1-1
d_gene: TRBD1
abundance: -
v_gene: TRBV7-6
CDR3aa: CASSLVPGGIDTEAFF
CDR3nt: TGTGCCAGCAGCTTAGTGCCAGGGGGGATCGACACTGAAGCTTTCTTT

j_gene: TRBJ1-2
d_gene: TRBD1
abundance: -
v_gene: TRBV9
CDR3aa: CASSYVDRGSGYTF
CDR3nt: TGTGCCAGCAGCTACGTGGACAGGGGAAGTGGCTACACCTTC

j_gene: TRBJ2-1
d_gene: -
abundance: -
v_gene: TRBV14
CDR3aa: CASSRNLNEQFF
CDR3nt: TGTGCCAGCAGCCGGAACCTCAATGAGCAGTTCTTC

j_gene: TRBJ2-2
d_gene: -
abundance: -
v_gene: TRBV6-6
CDR3aa: CASSYTKTGGELFF
CDR3nt: TGTGCCAGCAGTTACACGAAGACAGGCGGGGAGCTGTTTTTT

j_gene: TRBJ1-2
d_gene: -
abundance: -
v_gene: TRBV7-9
CDR3aa: CASSLWGRGRKGYTF
CDR3nt: TGTGCCAGCAGCTTATGGGGTAGGGGACGGAAGGGCTACACCTTC

j_gene: TRBJ1-2
d_gene: -
abundance: few
v_gene: TRBV7-2
CDR3aa: CASSFPGANGYTF
CDR3nt: TGTGCCAGCAGCTTTCCGGGGGCAAATGGCTACACCTTC

j_gene: TRBJ2-5
d_gene: -
abundance: -
v_gene: TRBV15
CDR3aa: CATSTRLVSQETQYF
CDR3nt: TGTGCCACCAGCACCAGACTTGTGAGCCAAGAGACCCAGTACTTC

j_gene: TRBJ1-3
d_gene: -
abundance: -
v_gene: TRBV4-1
CDR3aa: CASSQDWTSSSGNTIYF
CDR3nt: TGCGCCAGCAGCCAAGACTGGACGTCAAGCTCTGGAAACACCATATATTTT

j_gene: TRBJ2-7
d_gene: -
abundance: -
v_gene: TRBV6-6
CDR3aa: CASSYSQGRAGEQYF
CDR3nt: TGTGCCAGCAGTTACTCGCAGGGCAGGGCAGGCGAGCAGTACTTC

j_gene: TRBJ1-2
d_gene: -
abundance: few
v_gene: TRBV5-1
CDR3aa: CASSRGTPQGGYTF
CDR3nt: TGCGCCAGCAGCAGAGGGACCCCTCAGGGAGGCTACACCTTC

j_gene: TRBJ1-1
d_gene: -
abundance: -
v_gene: TRBV5-1
CDR3aa: CASSLTGRGNTEAFF
CDR3nt: TGCGCCAGCAGCTTGACGGGGAGAGGGAACACTGAAGCTTTCTTT

j_gene: TRBJ2-2
d_gene: -
abundance: -
v_gene: TRBV4-1
CDR3aa: CASSQDPTGELFF
CDR3nt: TGCGCCAGCAGCCAAGATCCCACCGGGGAGCTGTTTTTT

j_gene: TRBJ1-1
d_gene: -
abundance: -
v_gene: TRBV7-3
CDR3aa: CASSLTGHTEAFF
CDR3nt: TGTGCCAGCAGCTTAACAGGTCACACTGAAGCTTTCTTT

j_gene: TRBJ1-3
d_gene: TRBD1
abundance: once
v_gene: TRBV12-5
CDR3aa: CASGLGQGVTGNTIYF
CDR3nt: TGTGCTAGTGGTTTGGGACAGGGGGTTACTGGAAACACCATATATTTT

j_gene: TRBJ1-6
d_gene: -
abundance: -
v_gene: TRBV5-1
CDR3aa: CASSPGRENSPLHF
CDR3nt: TGCGCCAGCAGCCCGGGACGCGAAAATTCACCCCTCCACTTT

j_gene: TRBJ1-4
d_gene: -
abundance: -
v_gene: TRBV27
CDR3aa: CASSRTFNEKLFF
CDR3nt: TGTGCCAGTTCACGGACCTTTAATGAAAAACTGTTTTTT

j_gene: TRBJ1-2
d_gene: TRBD1
abundance: -
v_gene: TRBV19
CDR3aa: CATLEDRSYGYTF
CDR3nt: TGTGCCACCCTGGAGGACAGGTCTTATGGCTACACCTTC

j_gene: TRBJ2-3
d_gene: -
abundance: -
v_gene: TRBV27
CDR3aa: CASSLSETDTQYF
CDR3nt: TGTGCCAGCAGTTTATCAGAAACAGATACGCAGTATTTT

j_gene: TRBJ2-3
d_gene: -
abundance: -
v_gene: TRBV7-9
CDR3aa: CASSLAGNRRSTDTQYF
CDR3nt: TGTGCCAGCAGCTTAGCAGGGAACAGACGAAGCACAGATACGCAGTATTTT

j_gene: TRBJ1-2
d_gene: TRBD1
abundance: -
v_gene: TRBV5-4
CDR3aa: CASSFGTGSYGYTF
CDR3nt: TGTGCCAGCAGCTTTGGGACAGGGAGCTATGGCTACACCTTC

j_gene: TRBJ1-2
d_gene: -
abundance: -
v_gene: TRBV7-8
CDR3aa: CASSLEAELYVGYTF
CDR3nt: TGTGCCAGCAGCTTAGAGGCAGAACTTTATGTCGGCTACACCTTC

j_gene: TRBJ1-1
d_gene: TRBD1
abundance: -
v_gene: TRBV29-1
CDR3aa: CSVGQGPNTEAFF
CDR3nt: TGCAGCGTTGGACAGGGGCCGAACACTGAAGCTTTCTTT

j_gene: TRBJ1-5
d_gene: -
abundance: -
v_gene: TRBV9
CDR3aa: CASSAGPNQPQHF
CDR3nt: TGTGCCAGCAGCGCAGGACCCAATCAGCCCCAGCATTTT

j_gene: TRBJ1-3
d_gene: TRBD1
abundance: -
v_gene: TRBV18
CDR3aa: CASSPRTGEGNTIYF
CDR3nt: TGTGCCAGCTCACCCCGGACAGGGGAAGGAAACACCATATATTTT

j_gene: TRBJ1-4
d_gene: -
abundance: -
v_gene: TRBV5-4
CDR3aa: CASNRMVQGEKLFF
CDR3nt: TGTGCCAGCAACAGAATGGTTCAGGGGGAAAAACTGTTTTTT

j_gene: TRBJ1-5
d_gene: -
abundance: -
v_gene: TRBV10-2
CDR3aa: CASSGALPARLYSNQPQHF
CDR3nt: TGCGCCAGCAGTGGTGCCCTCCCGGCAAGACTTTATAGCAATCAGCCCCAGCATTTT

j_gene: TRBJ1-3
d_gene: -
abundance: -
v_gene: TRBV3-1/TRBV3-2
CDR3aa: CASSQEPGNTIYF
CDR3nt: TGTGCCAGCAGCCAAGAGCCAGGGAACACCATATATTTT

j_gene: TRBJ1-1
d_gene: -
abundance: -
v_gene: TRBV19
CDR3aa: CASSIGLWGHTGNTEAFF
CDR3nt: TGTGCCAGTAGTATTGGCCTCTGGGGACATACGGGGAACACTGAAGCTTTCTTT

j_gene: TRBJ1-3
d_gene: TRBD1
abundance: -
v_gene: TRBV30
CDR3aa: CAWSTYTGGSGNTIYF
CDR3nt: TGTGCCTGGAGTACATACACAGGGGGCTCTGGAAACACCATATATTTT

j_gene: TRBJ1-1
d_gene: -
abundance: -
v_gene: TRBV6-5
CDR3aa: CASKKQGSEAFF
CDR3nt: TGTGCCAGCAAGAAACAGGGCTCTGAAGCTTTCTTT

j_gene: TRBJ1-5
d_gene: -
abundance: -
v_gene: TRBV24-1
CDR3aa: CATSDSLDRGNQPQHF
CDR3nt: TGTGCCACCAGTGACTCACTGGACAGAGGCAATCAGCCCCAGCATTTT

j_gene: TRBJ1-6
d_gene: TRBD1
abundance: -
v_gene: TRBV7-9
CDR3aa: CASSRPGTDYNSPLHF
CDR3nt: TGTGCCAGCAGCCGTCCCGGGACAGACTATAATTCACCCCTCCACTTT

j_gene: TRBJ1-5
d_gene: -
abundance: few
v_gene: TRBV2
CDR3aa: CASSEGSYSNQPQHF
CDR3nt: TGTGCCAGCAGTGAAGGAAGTTATAGCAATCAGCCCCAGCATTTT

j_gene: TRBJ2-1
d_gene: -
abundance: -
v_gene: TRBV10-1
CDR3aa: CASSESKWGRRPYNEQFF
CDR3nt: TGCGCCAGCAGTGAGTCGAAGTGGGGACGCCGTCCCTACAATGAGCAGTTCTTC

j_gene: TRBJ2-1
d_gene: TRBD2
abundance: -
v_gene: TRBV5-4
CDR3aa: CASSFSGGARQFF
CDR3nt: TGTGCCAGCAGTTTTAGCGGGGGGGCCAGGCAGTTCTTC